Reported below is one TCR beta chain. No antigen is known for it. Nothing much larger sits one base from this clone, and base qualities are not available. The donors were healthy, HIV-negative adults with no recently reported acute infections or vaccinations. Only Caucasian adults living in Nashville, Tennessee, USA were represented among the donors. CD4+ T cells were enriched by magnetic negative selection, after which naive cells were positively selected on CD45RA and the negative fraction was taken as the memory subset. Blood was collected by leukapheresis, and PBMCs were isolated by Ficoll-Histopaque density gradient centrifugation and then cryopreserved in liquid nitrogen vapor phase. Purity and quantity of every magnetically sorted T cell population were checked by analytical flow cytometry. From each sorted fraction, genomic DNA was isolated and quantified by UV absorbance on a Nanodrop 2000c.

The germline V gene (reference sequence) specifies SEHNR as CDR1 and FQNEAQ as CDR2. Counted from cysteine to phenylalanine, this CDR3 has 14 amino acids. Kept here is only the CDR3 DNA, which spans 42 bases and is read in frame from base 1. V drops 5 bases and J drops 9 bases, leaving 17 bases in between. TCR CDR3 regions were amplified from genomic DNA by multiplex PCR using the deep immunoSEQ assay. For each cell subset, the extracted genomic DNA was distributed evenly across all wells of several immunoSEQ 96-well plates, and each plate served as one replicate. For sorted subsets, about 200 ng genomic DNA, equal to 30,000 to 35,000 T cell genomes, was loaded into each replicate PCR. Purified libraries were measured with a Qubit 3.0 fluorometer, size-checked on a Bioanalyzer 2100, and measured again with the KAPA Library Quantification kit. Every immunoSEQ 96-well plate was sequenced on a separate single-read 150-cycle Illumina NextSeq 550 flow cell. Under the source paper's analysis protocol: Because the immunoSEQ output included only junctional sequences and no quality scores, the filtering could not be the same as the filtering used for full-length reads. To assign V/J genes and CDR3, sequences were annotated against IMGT germline references using PyIR, a Python wrapper for IgBLAST v1.9. Reads with weak V/J assignments (E-value above 1e-6), missing CDR3, stop codons, out-of-frame junctions, or ambiguous translated residues were removed. V3J clonotypes were defined as sequences sharing the same inferred V gene, J gene, and CDR3 amino acid sequence. Percentage overlap between repertoires was calculated by dividing the number of shared unique clonotypes by the size of the smaller repertoire. Richness of each repertoire was evaluated using RTK rarefaction, the Chao1 estimator, and Recon v2.1 estimates of unobserved clonotypes. Generation probabilities for all TCRbeta clonotypes obtained by the gDNA method from a handful of donors were computed using OLGA. TCRdb provides this immuneACCESS table in a form limited to in-frame rearrangements. Some clones are lacking; in checked studies, under half of them reflect an unresolved V gene, and why the rest are absent is not known. V, J and clone size are those of that table, while D and trimming were read from the DNA. The sample table contains 600,000 to 750,000 clones; only one count was recorded for around 72% of them. Together, the top ten hold approximately 1.8% of the sample.

This record comes from a study of shared clonotypes between healthy human individuals (TCRdb year 2020). Regarding the research as a whole: The cohort included three men and a couple of women between 18 and 49 years of age. Per donor, three plates each were used for CD4 naive and CD4 memory, two for CD8 naive, and one for CD8 memory. To estimate repertoire size and how much clonotypes are shared between individuals, the study performed deep sequencing of blood TCR repertoires from roughly five healthy adults. To increase sequencing depth and limit assay-specific biases, different laboratories used diverse techniques to prepare libraries and sequence TCR repertoires. Leukapheresis yielded between about 0.8 and 9.5 billion PBMCs per donor.

General findings and caveats noted by the study authors: Across four donors, about 5.2% of naive CD4, roughly 3.3% of naive CD8, under 2.5% of memory CD4, and approximately 0.4% of memory CD8 clonotypes were shared. Estimated clonotype richness was generally larger for naive than for memory subsets. Compared with non-shared clonotypes, the clonotypes found in all four sorted-subset donors had higher generation probabilities. Because the study included a small number of donors, the genetic and exposure-history diversity represented was limited. Based on pairwise subsampling, the degree of clonotype sharing among donors was expected to be affected by sequencing depth. Incomplete sequencing was indicated by rarefaction of sorted-subset datasets, despite the large sequencing depth. Sampling was limited to blood, and TCR repertoires in tissue likely differ from TCR repertoires in blood.

The sample was memory CD4+ T cells sorted from blood. This sample's cell subset or site label indicates: CD45RA-negative fraction. This TCR was recovered from a woman in her thirties in good health. The rearranged segments are TRBV7-9 and TRBJ1-5; the D segment cannot be called with confidence. The CDR3 sequence is CASSPVSVLAPQHF. The nucleotide sequence is TGTGCCAGCAGCCCCGTCTCCGTCCTGGCGCCCCAGCATTTT.